Presented here are 23 T cell receptor beta chains from one specimen sequenced in a study of blood T cell repertoires in COVID-19. Clones were read by immunoSEQ multiplex PCR, and TCRdb kept only the in-frame ones, dropping some. Counted here are some 190,000 clones, approximately 91% occurring once; the ten biggest clones make up 1.1%. The sample consisted of peripheral blood. The receptor set was obtained from a man aged 30 to 39 with acute or convalescent COVID-19.

The chain joins TRBV27 to TRBJ2-7; TRBD1 might be the D (7 bases). The CDR3 has 15 residues. Germline CDR1 MNHEY, CDR2 SMNVEV (reference sequence). Trimming took 6 bases from V and 2 from J, leaving 17 bases between them. The CDR3: CASSPRGTLTYEQYF. In DNA, the CDR3 is TGTGCCAGCAGCCCCAGGGGGACTCTTACCTACGAGCAGTACTTC.

The rearrangement links TRBV28 to TRBJ1-5; 10 positions match TRBD1. V lost 4 bases and J lost 6; bases outside the gene matches: 15. The germline CDR1 and CDR2 sequences are MDHEN and SYDVKM. The CDR3 covers 18 residues. This chain's CDR3 is CASSSPGTGVREGQPQHF. The CDR3 region has the DNA TGTGCCAGCAGTTCTCCCGGGACAGGGGTAAGGGAAGGTCAGCCCCAGCATTTT.

Concerning this clone itself: The sample has other DNA sequences that encode this CDR3 too. The J gene is TRBJ2-7, the V gene TRBV20-1; D not certain. The CDR3 runs 14 residues. The germline CDR1 and CDR2 sequences are DFQATT and SNEGSKA (reference sequence). Between the trimmed V and J ends, which lost 3 bases and 0 bases, there was a span of 12 bases. The CDR3 region has the DNA TGCAGTGCTAGTACTGGCGGAAACTCCTACGAGCAGTACTTC. This translates into CSASTGGNSYEQYF.

This chain links TRBV28 with TRBJ2-1; D not certain. The CDR3 loop spans 12 amino acids. V lost 3 bases and J 4 bases, leaving 4 bases between the germline ends. CDR1 is MDHEN, CDR2 SYDVKM, per germline. The CDR3 here is CASSFVYNEQFF. CDR3 DNA: TGTGCCAGCAGTTTTGTATACAATGAGCAGTTCTTC.

J is TRBJ2-7 and V is TRBV14; 7 bases line up with TRBD2. There are 17 residues in the CDR3. Germline-derived CDR1 and CDR2 are SGHDN and FVKESK. V dropped 0 bases and J dropped 3; count of bases not matched to a gene: 11. CDR3 in DNA: TGTGCCAGCAGCCAAGAAAAGAGTATACCGGGGGGCTACGAGCAGTACTTC. The encoded protein is CASSQEKSIPGGYEQYF.

The chain is built from TRBV6-5 and TRBJ1-1; tentative D call: TRBD1 (5 bases). The V end lost 10 bases, the J end lost 5 bases, and 14 bases lay between the germline ends. The CDR3 has 12 amino acids. Germline V gene data show CDR1 as MNHEY and CDR2 as SVGAGI. CDR3 amino acids: CATRSRATEAFF. DNA for the CDR3: TGTGCCACACGGTCCAGGGCAACTGAAGCTTTCTTT.

The chain uses TRBV5-5 and TRBJ2-3, with a possible D match to TRBD1 (6 bases). With 4 bases removed from V and 2 bases from J, the gap between germline ends came to 17 bases. Germline V gene sequence: CDR1 SGHKS, CDR2 YYEKEE (reference sequence). The CDR3 consists of 16 residues. This CDR3 reads CASSPGPTGHTDTQYF. CDR3 DNA sequence: TGTGCCAGCAGCCCCGGGCCTACAGGGCACACAGATACGCAGTATTTT. The full variable domain, in which reference TRBV5-5 and TRBJ2-3 provide the parts outside the CDR3, is DAGVTQSPTHLIKTRGQQVTLRCSPISGHKSVSWYQQVLGQGPQFIFQYYEKEERGRGNFPDRFSARQFPNYSSELNVNALLLGDSALYLCASSPGPTGHTDTQYFGPGTRLTVL.

The chain recombines TRBV28 with TRBJ1-5; D gene uncertain. V shed 5 bases and J shed 0 bases, with 11 bases lying between them. CDR3 length: 15 amino acids. Germline V gene sequence: CDR1 MDHEN, CDR2 SYDVKM. In DNA, the CDR3 is TGTGCCAGCAGTCAGACCGACAATAGCAATCAGCCCCAGCATTTT. Protein sequence: CASSQTDNSNQPQHF.

This clone appeared once. The V call is TRBV30, the J call TRBJ1-4; no reliable D call. Germline V gene sequence: CDR1 GTSNPN, CDR2 SVGIG (reference sequence). Trimming took off 2 bases at V and 1 base at J, with 8 bases between the two ends. This CDR3 is built from 14 residues. The CDR3 DNA is TGTGCCTGGAGTTGGAGTAGAACTAATGAAAAACTGTTTTTT. Translating it yields CAWSWSRTNEKLFF.

V is TRBV19 and J is TRBJ1-5; no firm D call. The CDR3 spans 16 residues. Per germline, CDR1 LNHDA and CDR2 SQIVND (reference sequence). V lost 6 bases and J 1 base, leaving 16 bases between the germline ends. The CDR3 protein is CASRPGGFRSNQPQHF. The CDR3 DNA reads TGTGCCAGTAGACCCGGAGGGTTTCGGAGCAATCAGCCCCAGCATTTT.

This clone was found a few times. This chain links TRBV7-2 with TRBJ2-3; D is perhaps TRBD2 (6 bases). V lost 5 bases, J lost 0 bases, and 12 bases lay in between. Germline CDR1 SGHTA, CDR2 FQGNSA. The CDR3 is 15 residues long. The CDR3 coding sequence is TGTGCCAGCAGCATTAGCGGCCCTAGCACAGATACGCAGTATTTT. Residues: CASSISGPSTDTQYF.

The chain has TRBV10-1 and TRBJ2-1; D is possibly TRBD2 (6 bases). V was cut by 6 bases and J by 8 bases, with 11 bases left in between. The CDR3 contains 12 residues. Germline V gene lookup returns CDR1 WNHNN and CDR2 SYGVQD (reference sequence). The CDR3 DNA follows: TGCGCCAGCAGCACGGGAGTGGATGAGCAGTTCTTC. This sequence encodes CASSTGVDEQFF.

The genes are TRBV19 and TRBJ2-1; TRBD2 matches 11 bases. The V segment lost 3 bases and the J segment 9 bases; nucleotides outside the gene matches: 4. The CDR3 extends over 14 amino acids. Per the germline V gene, CDR1 is LNHDA and CDR2 is SQIVND (reference sequence). The DNA of the CDR3 is TGTGCCAGTAGTATCCTAGCGGGGGGCAGTGAGCAGTTCTTC. It translates to CASSILAGGSEQFF.

This chain links TRBV13 with TRBJ2-5; D is possibly TRBD1 (6 bases). Germline values: CDR1 PRHDT, CDR2 FYEKMQ (reference sequence). This CDR3 comprises 14 residues. V dropped 6 bases and J dropped 5 bases, with 16 bases sitting between them. The CDR3: CASRRLERGETQYF. In DNA, the CDR3 is TGTGCCAGCAGGCGACTGGAGAGGGGGGAGACCCAGTACTTC.

The chain is built from TRBV13 and TRBJ1-5; tentative D call: TRBD1 (6 bases). CDR3 length: 14 amino acids. Germline CDR1 reads PRHDT; CDR2 reads FYEKMQ (reference sequence). V shed 7 bases and J shed 1 base, with 11 bases lying between them. The DNA for the CDR3 is TGTGCCAGCACCATAACAGGGAGCAATCAGCCCCAGCATTTT. It yields the protein CASTITGSNQPQHF.

V usage is TRBV6-5 and J usage is TRBJ1-3; D is unclear. The CDR3 has 15 residues. Germline V gene sequence: CDR1 MNHEY, CDR2 SVGAGI. The V gene lost 2 bases and the J gene lost 3 bases, with 11 bases spanning the gap. The DNA of the CDR3 is TGTGCCAGCAGTTACGAGGGTTCGTATGGAAACACCATATATTTT. Protein sequence: CASSYEGSYGNTIYF.

This clone was seen just once. The chain couples TRBV3-1 (or the pseudogene TRBV3-2) to TRBJ1-1, with D perhaps TRBD1 (6 bases). Germline CDR1 LGHDT, CDR2 YNNKEL (reference sequence). CDR3 length: 16 residues. Trimming removed 2 bases at V and 0 bases at J, with 13 bases between. The CDR3 bases are TGTGCCAGCAGCCAACGGGGGGCGCGGTTGAACACTGAAGCTTTCTTT. Translated, it gives CASSQRGARLNTEAFF.

The chain joins TRBV10-1 to TRBJ1-5; D perhaps matches TRBD1 (6 bases). The CDR3 loop spans 15 amino acids. Germline V gives CDR1 WNHNN, CDR2 SYGVQD (reference sequence). V was pared by 6 bases and J by 5 bases, with 17 bases between. CDR3 coding DNA: TGCGCCAGCAGGGGACAAGGGTTTGGTGATCAGCCCCAGCATTTT. This translates into CASRGQGFGDQPQHF.

CDR3: CASSFPRTGPGYTF. The CDR3 region has the DNA TGTGCCAGCAGCTTCCCCCGGACAGGGCCTGGCTACACCTTC. The rearrangement joins TRBV11-2 to TRBJ1-2, with 8 positions matching TRBD1. Germline CDR1 reads SGHAT; CDR2 reads FQNNGV. V gave up 3 bases and J gave up 7 bases; unmatched junction bases: 7. The CDR3 totals 14 residues.

A single count supports this clone. J is TRBJ1-4 and V is TRBV20-1; D ambiguous. The V end lost 4 bases, the J end lost 1 base, and 10 bases lay between the germline ends. The CDR3 spans 14 residues. Looked up from germline, CDR1 is DFQATT and CDR2 is SNEGSKA (reference sequence). The CDR3 DNA follows: TGCAGTGCTACTGATCGGGGAACTAATGAAAAACTGTTTTTT. It specifies CSATDRGTNEKLFF.

V is TRBV4-1 and J is TRBJ1-2, with TRBD1 identical over 7 bases. Germline values: CDR1 MGHRA, CDR2 YSYEKL. This CDR3 spans 16 amino acids. V lost 1 base, J lost 4 bases, and 9 bases stayed unmatched. The CDR3 region is CASSQGMAQGPYGYTF. CDR3 nucleotide sequence: TGCGCCAGCAGCCAAGGCATGGCACAGGGGCCCTATGGCTACACCTTC.

The chain couples TRBV28 to TRBJ2-2; 9 bases fit TRBD1. In germline, CDR1 is MDHEN, CDR2 SYDVKM. The V gene end was trimmed by 3 bases and the J gene end by 5 bases; junction bases not matched to a gene: 7. This CDR3 has 16 amino acids. CDR3 loop: CASSFRTGGWTGELFF. Here the CDR3 DNA reads TGTGCCAGCAGTTTTCGTACAGGGGGCTGGACCGGGGAGCTGTTTTTT. Supplemented by reference TRBV28 and TRBJ2-2, the full variable domain reads DVKVTQSSRYLVKRTGEKVFLECVQDMDHENMFWYRQDPGLGLRLIYFSYDVKMKEKGDIPEGYSVSREKKERFSLILESASTNQTSMYLCASSFRTGGWTGELFFGEGSRLTVL.

This chain connects TRBV11-2 to TRBJ2-7; 12 bases match TRBD2. This CDR3 has 18 amino acids. The V gene end was trimmed by 4 bases and the J gene end by 4 bases; junction bases not matched to a gene: 14. CDR1 and CDR2 (germline): SGHAT, FQNNGV. Here the CDR3 DNA reads TGTGCCAGCAGCTCGAGGGGGGCTAGCGGGAGGGCCGGGTACGAGCAGTACTTC. Protein product: CASSSRGASGRAGYEQYF.